This T cell receptor beta chain emerged from a study of blood T cells in healthy people across ages. The V gene's germline CDR1 is MNHEY and CDR2 SVGEGT. This CDR3 spans 13 amino acids. Whole-study findings and limits: Older age coincided with a roughly linear decline in TCR beta diversity per million T cells.

To note about this clonotype: Its specificity is unknown.

Using a J-beta primer mix together with a sample-barcoded 5' primer, a second PCR was run for roughly 6 to 11 cycles. TCRdb reprocessed the 5' RACE reads with MiXCR, giving one entry per CDR3 protein. In the table there are around 1.1 million distinct CDR3 sequences, around two fifths of which are singletons. This receptor was identified in a man aged 18 to 35 in good health. The specimen was blood. The chain uses TRBV6-2 or TRBV6-3 and TRBJ2-5; D remains ambiguous. The closer fit of TRBJ2-7 to the DNA end suggests the J call may be wrong. The CDR3 sequence is CASSYTQGYEQYF. The CDR3 region has the DNA TGTGCCAGCAGTTACACCCAAGGCTACGAGCAGTACTTC.